This T cell receptor (beta chain) was identified in a study of T cell repertoires in cytomegalovirus infection. Trimming removed 7 bases from V and 6 bases from J, with 10 bases in between. This CDR3 has 12 residues. Germline V gene sequence: CDR1 MGHDK, CDR2 SYGVNS. TCRdb itself ran the reads through MiXCR, one entry per CDR3 protein. In the table there are roughly 630,000 distinct CDR3 sequences, roughly a quarter of which are singletons. Sequenced material: CD8+ T cells from PBMCs. The rearrangement uses TRBV25-1 and TRBJ2-1; D is ambiguous. This sequence originates from a human donor in good health (CMV status not recorded). Some clones in this sample may be carry-over from other donors' samples. CDR3 sequence reads: CASTSRSNEQFF. The CDR3 coding sequence is TGTGCCAGCACCTCGAGGAGCAATGAGCAGTTCTTC.